The 9 T cell receptor beta chains below were found in one sample sequenced in a study of identical twins. TCRdb used MiXCR to reprocess the 5' RACE reads, holding one entry per CDR3 protein. The sample shows more than 1.5 million distinct CDR3 sequences, less than 40% of them seen only once. The sample was cord blood. The receptors were gathered from a newborn girl in good health.

This rearrangement joins TRBV7-4 to TRBJ1-1; a possible D gene is TRBD1 (5 bases). CDR1 and CDR2 from the germline V gene are SGHVT and SQSDAQ. V was shortened by 5 bases and J by 2 bases, with 15 bases between the two germline ends. The CDR3 contains 15 residues. CDR3 sequence reads: CASSLFMGPNTEAFF. For the CDR3, the DNA is TGTGCCAGCAGCCTCTTTATGGGGCCCAACACTGAAGCTTTCTTT.

This clonotype was recorded many times. The chain is built from TRBV29-1 and TRBJ2-6, with 9 bases identical to TRBD1. The CDR3 runs to 12 residues. Germline CDR1 and CDR2: SQVTM and ANQGSEA. Trimming took 6 bases from V and 11 from J; bases not matched to a gene: 5. CDR3 sequence: CSVGTGFDVLTF. In DNA, the CDR3 is TGCAGCGTGGGGACAGGGTTCGACGTCCTGACTTTC. The full variable domain, rest sourced from reference TRBV29-1 and TRBJ2-6, is SAVISQKPSRDICQRGTSLTIQCQVDSQVTMMFWYRQQPGQSLTLIATANQGSEATYESGFVIDKFPISRPNLTFSTLTVSNMSPEDSSIYLCSVGTGFDVLTFGAGSRLTVL.

The chain recombines TRBV12-3 or TRBV12-4 with TRBJ1-2; tentatively, D is TRBD1 (5 bases). V dropped 7 bases and J dropped 6 bases, with 12 bases sitting between them. This CDR3 has 12 residues. CDR3 sequence (DNA): TGTGCCAGCACCATTATAGGGGATGGCTACACCTTC. This translates into CASTIIGDGYTF.

The chain employs TRBV24-1 and TRBJ2-7; D is unresolved. Germline V lookup: CDR1 KGHDR, CDR2 SFDVKD. The CDR3 is made up of 11 amino acids. V lost 5 bases and J 5 bases, leaving 6 bases between the germline ends. The CDR3 region is CATSGGHEQYF. In DNA, the CDR3 is TGTGCCACCAGTGGAGGACACGAGCAGTACTTC.

This clonotype was observed a handful of times. The chain recombines TRBV12-3 or TRBV12-4 with TRBJ2-1, with D perhaps matching TRBD2 (6 bases). There are 16 residues in the CDR3. The V gene lost 5 bases and the J gene lost 2 bases, with 16 bases spanning the gap. The CDR3 here is CASSRRDSYTYNEQFF. The CDR3, as DNA: TGTGCCAGCAGTCGACGGGACTCCTATACCTACAATGAGCAGTTCTTC.

The chain uses TRBV28 and TRBJ1-6, with D tentatively TRBD1 (5 bases). The germline CDR1 and CDR2 sequences are MDHEN and SYDVKM. Trimming left V 6 bases short and J 7 bases short, with 16 bases between. The CDR3 contains 15 residues. CDR3 sequence (DNA): TGTGCCAGCAGCTGGGGGACCCGACTAAATTCACCCCTCCACTTT. This translates into CASSWGTRLNSPLHF.

This chain links TRBV5-4 with TRBJ1-1; D perhaps matches TRBD1 (5 bases). This CDR3 contains 13 residues. The V gene lost 4 bases and the J gene lost 3 bases, with 10 bases spanning the gap. Germline CDR1 is SGHNT and CDR2 is YYREEE (reference sequence). The CDR3 DNA is TGTGCCAGCAGCGCGGGACCGTACACTGAAGCTTTCTTT. Translating it yields CASSAGPYTEAFF. The whole variable domain, filled in from reference TRBV5-4 and TRBJ1-1, reads ETGVTQSPTHLIKTRGQQVTLRCSSQSGHNTVSWYQQALGQGPQFIFQYYREEENGRGNFPPRFSGLQFPNYSSELNVNALELDDSALYLCASSAGPYTEAFFGQGTRLTVV.

The chain has TRBV6-9 and TRBJ2-7, with TRBD2 identical over 11 bases. V trimming: 3 bases; J trimming: 10 bases; junction bases outside the gene matches: 11. Looked up from germline, CDR1 is MNHGY and CDR2 is SVAAGI. The CDR3 is 15 amino acids. The CDR3: CASSYGTSGIKIQYF. As DNA, the CDR3 is TGTGCCAGCAGTTACGGGACTAGCGGAATAAAGATTCAGTACTTC.

This clonotype was seen only once. The rearrangement uses TRBV2 and TRBJ1-2; possible D gene TRBD1, 5 bases. Trimming left V 7 bases short and J 8 bases short, with 20 bases between. Germline V lookup: CDR1 SNHLY, CDR2 FYNNEI. The CDR3 runs 14 residues. The CDR3 reads CASTLGQTVGGYTF. Written as DNA, the CDR3 is TGTGCCAGCACTCTAGGGCAGACAGTTGGGGGCTACACCTTC.